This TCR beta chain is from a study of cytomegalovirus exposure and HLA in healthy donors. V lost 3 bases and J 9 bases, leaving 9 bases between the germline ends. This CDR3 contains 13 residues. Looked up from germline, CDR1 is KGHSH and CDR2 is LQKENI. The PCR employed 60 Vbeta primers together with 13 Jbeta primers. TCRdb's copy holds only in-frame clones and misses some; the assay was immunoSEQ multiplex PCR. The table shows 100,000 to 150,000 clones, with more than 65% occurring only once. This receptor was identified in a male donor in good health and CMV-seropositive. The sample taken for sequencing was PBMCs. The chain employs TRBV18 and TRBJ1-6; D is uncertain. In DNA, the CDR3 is TGTGCCAGCTCACCCCCGGGGAGTTCACCCCTCCACTTT. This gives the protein CASSPPGSSPLHF.